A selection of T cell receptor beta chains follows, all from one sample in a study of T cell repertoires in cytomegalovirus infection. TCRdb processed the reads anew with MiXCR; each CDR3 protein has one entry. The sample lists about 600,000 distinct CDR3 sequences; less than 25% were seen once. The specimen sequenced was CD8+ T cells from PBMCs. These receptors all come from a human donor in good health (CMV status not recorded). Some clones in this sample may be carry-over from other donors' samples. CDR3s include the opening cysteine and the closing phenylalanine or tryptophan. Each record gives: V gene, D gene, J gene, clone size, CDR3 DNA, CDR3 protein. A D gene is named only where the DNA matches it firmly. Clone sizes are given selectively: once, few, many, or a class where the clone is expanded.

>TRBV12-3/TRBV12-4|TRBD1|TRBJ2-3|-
TGTGCCAGCAGTCGGGACAGGGACACAGATACGCAGTATTTT
CASSRDRDTDTQYF
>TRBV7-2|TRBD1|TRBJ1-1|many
TGTGCCAGCAGCCTTCCGGGACAGAGGAACACTGAAGCTTTCTTT
CASSLPGQRNTEAFF
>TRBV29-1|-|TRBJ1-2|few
TGCAGCGTAGACGGGGCGGGAAACTATGGCTACACCTTC
CSVDGAGNYGYTF
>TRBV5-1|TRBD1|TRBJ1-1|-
TGCGCCAGCAGCTTTAGAGGGACAGGGCGCTTGAACACTGAAGCTTTCTTT
CASSFRGTGRLNTEAFF
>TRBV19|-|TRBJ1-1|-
TGTGTCAGTAGCCCGACGGGAGAAGCTTTCTTT
CVSSPTGEAFF
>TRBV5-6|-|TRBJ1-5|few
TGTGCCAGCAGCTCGTACCCGGGAAGCAATCAGCCCCAGCATTTT
CASSSYPGSNQPQHF
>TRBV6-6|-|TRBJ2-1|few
TGTGCCAGCAGTTACGAGGGGTACAATGAGCAGTTCTTC
CASSYEGYNEQFF
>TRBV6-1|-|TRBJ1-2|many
TGTGCCAGCAGAACTCAGGACGATGGCTACACCTTC
CASRTQDDGYTF
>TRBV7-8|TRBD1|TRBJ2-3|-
TGTGCCAGCAGCTTCGACAGGGGAGATACGCAGTATTTT
CASSFDRGDTQYF
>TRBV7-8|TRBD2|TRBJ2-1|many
TGTGCCAGCACCCCTACGCGGGGGGGTCATAATGAGCAGTTCTTC
CASTPTRGGHNEQFF
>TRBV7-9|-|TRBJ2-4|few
TGTGCCAGCAGTCCCAGTTCCGGGGGTCTAGCCAAAAACATTCAGTACTTC
CASSPSSGGLAKNIQYF
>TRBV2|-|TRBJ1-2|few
TGTGCCAGCAGTTCCTCTGGACAGTCGGAGTATGGCTACACCTTC
CASSSSGQSEYGYTF
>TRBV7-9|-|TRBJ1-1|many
TGTGCCAGCGCAGGCCAGCAGAATACTCCTGAAGCTTTCTTT
CASAGQQNTPEAFF
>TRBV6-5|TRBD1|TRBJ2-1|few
TGTGCCAGCAGCCTCTTTGTGACAGGGCACCGCAATGAGCAGTTCTTC
CASSLFVTGHRNEQFF
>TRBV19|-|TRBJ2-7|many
TGTGCCAGTAGTATCCCGGGACATCCCTACGAGCAGTACTTC
CASSIPGHPYEQYF
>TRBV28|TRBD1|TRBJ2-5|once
TGTGCCAGCCAGCCTGGGACAGACCAAGAGACCCAGTACTTC
CASQPGTDQETQYF
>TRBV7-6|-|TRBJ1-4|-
TGTGCCAGCAGCTTAGTTAATGAAAAACTGTTCTTT
CASSLVNEKLFF
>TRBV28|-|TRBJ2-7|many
TGTGCCAGCAGTACCCTTTGGGGTAGTCCCTACGAGCAGTACTTC
CASSTLWGSPYEQYF
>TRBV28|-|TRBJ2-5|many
TGTGCCAGCAGTTTATCAGAGGGGAGGGAGACCCAGTACTTC
CASSLSEGRETQYF
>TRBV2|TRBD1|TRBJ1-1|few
TGTGCCGGCCCCGGGGCAGGGGGCAACCTGAACACTGAAGCTTTCTTT
CAGPGAGGNLNTEAFF
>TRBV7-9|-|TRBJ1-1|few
TGTGCCAGCAGCTTAGGTGGCAGTCCTGAAGCTTTCTTT
CASSLGGSPEAFF
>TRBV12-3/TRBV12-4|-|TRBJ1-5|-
TGTGCCAGCAGTTTGCGCGGACACCAGCCCCAGCATTTT
CASSLRGHQPQHF
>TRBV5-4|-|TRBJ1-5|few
TGTGCCAGCAGCCCCGACATTGGTGGTAATCAGCCCCAGCATTTT
CASSPDIGGNQPQHF
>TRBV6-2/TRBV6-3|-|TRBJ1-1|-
TGTGCCAGCAGGAAGAAGATGAACACTGAAGCTTTCTTT
CASRKKMNTEAFF
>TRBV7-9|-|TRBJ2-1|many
TGTGCCAGCAGCTTAACCGGGACAAGCTCTAACAATGAGCAGTTCTTC
CASSLTGTSSNNEQFF
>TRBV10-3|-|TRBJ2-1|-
TGTGCCATCAGAGTTGACAATGAGCAGTTCTTC
CAIRVDNEQFF
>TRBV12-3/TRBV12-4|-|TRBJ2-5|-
TGTGCCAGCCTTTCGGACAGTCAAGAGACCCAGTACTTC
CASLSDSQETQYF
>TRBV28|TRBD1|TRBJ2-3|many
TGTGCCAGCAGTGGGGACAGGGTTGGGGCAGATACGCAGTATTTT
CASSGDRVGADTQYF
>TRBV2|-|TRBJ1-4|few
TGTGCCATTGCAGGAGGCCCTTATACGACTAATGAAAAACTGTTTTTT
CAIAGGPYTTNEKLFF
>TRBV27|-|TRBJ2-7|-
TGTGCCAGCAGTTCTTACAGGCTCACCTACGAGCAGTACTTC
CASSSYRLTYEQYF
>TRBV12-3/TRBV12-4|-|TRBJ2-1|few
TGTGCCAGCAGTTTACAGAGAGGAGGGTCCAATGAGCAGTTCTTC
CASSLQRGGSNEQFF
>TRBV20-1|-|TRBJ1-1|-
TGCAGTGACCCGGACAGACGCTTCTTT
CSDPDRRFF
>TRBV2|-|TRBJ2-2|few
TGTGCCAGCAGTGCCTACCGAGGGACTTTCGGCGGGGAGCTGTTTTTT
CASSAYRGTFGGELFF
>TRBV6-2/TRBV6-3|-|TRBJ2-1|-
TGTGCCAGCAGCAGACTTGAACACAATGAGCAGTTCTTC
CASSRLEHNEQFF
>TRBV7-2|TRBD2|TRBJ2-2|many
TGTGCCAGCAGCCCAGCGGGGGGGCCCATCACCGGGGAGCTGTTTTTT
CASSPAGGPITGELFF
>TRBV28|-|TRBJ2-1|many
TGTGCCAGCAGTCCCCTAGACGCGGGGTACAGCCCAGAAAACTACAATGAGCAGTTCTTC
CASSPLDAGYSPENYNEQFF
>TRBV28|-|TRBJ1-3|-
TGTGCCCAGCGCCCTAGGGGAAAGGCTGGAAACACCATATATTTT
CAQRPRGKAGNTIYF
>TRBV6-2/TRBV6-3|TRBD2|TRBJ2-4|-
TGTGCCACAGCGGGGGGGTACCCAATTGACATTCAGTACTTC
CATAGGYPIDIQYF
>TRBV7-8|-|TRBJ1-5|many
TGTGCCAGCAGCTTGGGAGGGACGTCTAGCAATCAGCCCCAGCATTTT
CASSLGGTSSNQPQHF
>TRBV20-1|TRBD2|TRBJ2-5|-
TGCAGTGCTAAGGCCAGCGGGGGCCAAGAGACCCAGTACTTC
CSAKASGGQETQYF
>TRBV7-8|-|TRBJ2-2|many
TGTGCCAGCACTCCCCTGGGGAACACCGGGGAGCTGTTTTTT
CASTPLGNTGELFF
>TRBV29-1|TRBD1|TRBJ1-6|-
TGCAGCGCCTTAACCCGGACAGGAAATTCACCCCTCCACTTT
CSALTRTGNSPLHF
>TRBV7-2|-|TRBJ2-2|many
TGTGCCAGCAGCGAGGAGACAGTAACCGGGGAGCTGTTTTTT
CASSEETVTGELFF
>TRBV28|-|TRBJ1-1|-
TGTGCCAGCAGCCCCTGGGGGGGGAGGGGCACTGAAGCTTTCTTT
CASSPWGGRGTEAFF
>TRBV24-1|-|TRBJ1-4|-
TGTGCCACCAGTGACCGACCGGGGGCCGGTGAGGAAAAACTGTTTTTT
CATSDRPGAGEEKLFF
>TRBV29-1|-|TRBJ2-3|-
TGCAGCGTTGAGGGGGCCTCCTGGGGAGGCCGAAGCACAGATACGCAGTATTTT
CSVEGASWGGRSTDTQYF
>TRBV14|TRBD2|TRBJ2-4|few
TGTGCCAGCAGCCAAGATAGGGGCGGGGGAAACATTCAGTACTTC
CASSQDRGGGNIQYF
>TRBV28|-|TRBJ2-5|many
TGTGCCAGCGGGGGGGCGGGAGAGACCCAGTACTTC
CASGGAGETQYF
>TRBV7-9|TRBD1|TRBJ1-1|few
TGTGCCAGCAGCCCCACCAGCCAGGGGGTCAACACTGAAGCTTTCTTT
CASSPTSQGVNTEAFF
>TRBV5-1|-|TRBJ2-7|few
TGCGCCAGCAGCTTGACAGTATTCGCCTACGAGCAGTACTTC
CASSLTVFAYEQYF
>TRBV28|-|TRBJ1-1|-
TGTGCCAGCAGGATGGACGGTGGTAACACTGAAGCTTTCTTT
CASRMDGGNTEAFF
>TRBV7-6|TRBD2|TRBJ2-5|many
TGTGCCAGCAGCCTCCTTCGACCGGGACTAGCGGGTAGAGAGACCCAGTACTTC
CASSLLRPGLAGRETQYF
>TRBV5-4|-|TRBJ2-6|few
TGTGCCAGCAGATCGTACAGTTCTGGGGCCAACGTCCTGACTTTC
CASRSYSSGANVLTF
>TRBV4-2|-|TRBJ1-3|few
TGTGCCAGCAGCCAAGCGCCGGCCTCTGGAAACACCATATATTTT
CASSQAPASGNTIYF
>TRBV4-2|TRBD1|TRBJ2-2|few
TGTGCCAGCAGCCAAGGGACAGGGCCTCTCACCGGGGAGCTGTTTTTT
CASSQGTGPLTGELFF